The 13 T cell receptor beta chains reported below all come from one sample, sequenced in a study of CD8 T cells in Susac syndrome (dated by TCRdb to between 2018 and 2021). The library was produced with the immunoSEQ multiplex PCR assay. RNA was extracted with the RNeasy kit and roughly 0.45 to 1 ug was reverse transcribed using random hexamers. TCRdb itself trimmed the public reads at Q25 with fastp, ran MiXCR and retained productive beta chains. Identical CDR3 proteins give one entry, which carries the most common genes and DNA. Within this sample are around 71,000 distinct CDR3 sequences, with around 93% of them counted one time only. The ten largest clones add up to roughly 0.16% of the sample. Sequencing was done on a sample of CD4+ T cells from PBMCs. These receptor sequences come from a human donor with Susac syndrome.

V usage is TRBV7-2 and J usage is TRBJ2-3, with 8 bases aligning to TRBD2. Germline V lookup: CDR1 SGHTA, CDR2 FQGNSA. V shed 4 bases and J 4 bases; nucleotides not matched to a gene: 10. The CDR3 is 16 amino acids. CDR3 DNA sequence: TGTGCCAGCAGCTGGCCTTCAGGACTAGCCTCAGATACGCAGTATTTT. Encoded protein: CASSWPSGLASDTQYF.

The chain uses TRBV11-3 and TRBJ2-5, with TRBD1 identical over 8 bases. Germline CDR1 reads SGHNT; CDR2 reads YENEEA. V shed 6 bases and J 4 bases; nucleotides not matched to a gene: 7. CDR3 length: 14 amino acids. The CDR3 nucleotides read TGTGCCAGCAGGGCAGGGGGCCTAGGAGAGACCCAGTACTTC. Translation: CASRAGGLGETQYF.

The chain combines TRBV6-5 with TRBJ1-5; D possibly corresponds to TRBD1 (6 bases). V was shortened by 10 bases and J by 2 bases, with 15 bases between the two germline ends. Germline V gene sequence: CDR1 MNHEY, CDR2 SVGAGI. CDR3 length: 14 residues. CDR3 protein: CATRQERGNQPQHF. The CDR3 DNA follows: TGTGCCACCAGACAGGAGCGGGGCAATCAGCCCCAGCATTTT.

The chain combines TRBV3-1 with TRBJ2-3; tentative D call: TRBD1 (6 bases). The CDR3 consists of 15 residues. Trimming took off 1 base at V and 2 bases at J, with 10 bases between the two ends. Germline V lookup: CDR1 LGHDT, CDR2 YNNKEL (reference sequence). The CDR3 here is CASSQGGTITDTQYF. CDR3 coding DNA: TGTGCCAGCAGCCAAGGGGGGACAATCACAGATACGCAGTATTTT.

The chain links TRBV7-2 to TRBJ2-7; D unresolved. V dropped 0 bases and J dropped 7 bases, with 10 bases sitting between them. This CDR3 contains 13 residues. Per germline, CDR1 SGHTA and CDR2 FQGNSA. The CDR3 bases are TGTGCCAGCAGCTTAGCGGCCGTAGGGGAGCAGTACTTC. Protein sequence: CASSLAAVGEQYF. Using reference TRBV7-2 and TRBJ2-7 for the parts outside the CDR3, the full variable domain is GAGVSQSPSNKVTEKGKDVELRCDPISGHTALYWYRQSLGQGLEFLIYFQGNSAPDKSGLPSDRFSAERTGGSVSTLTIQRTQQEDSAVYLCASSLAAVGEQYFGPGTRLTVT.

The V gene is TRBV7-2, the J gene TRBJ1-2, with D uncertain. Germline V gene lookup returns CDR1 SGHTA and CDR2 FQGNSA. The V gene lost 2 bases and the J gene lost 4 bases, with 5 bases spanning the gap. The CDR3 has 12 residues. The chain's CDR3 is CASSLHSYGYTF. The CDR3 coding sequence is TGTGCCAGCAGCTTACACAGCTATGGCTACACCTTC.

The chain has TRBV29-1 and TRBJ1-1; D unclear. V lost 4 bases to trimming and J lost 0 bases, with 9 bases between them. Germline V gives CDR1 SQVTM, CDR2 ANQGSEA. CDR3 length: 13 amino acids. CDR3 in amino acids: CSVVGRLNTEAFF. CDR3 coding DNA: TGCAGCGTTGTAGGGAGATTGAACACTGAAGCTTTCTTT. The full variable domain, rest sourced from reference TRBV29-1 and TRBJ1-1, is SAVISQKPSRDICQRGTSLTIQCQVDSQVTMMFWYRQQPGQSLTLIATANQGSEATYESGFVIDKFPISRPNLTFSTLTVSNMSPEDSSIYLCSVVGRLNTEAFFGQGTRLTVV.

The genes are TRBV12-3 or TRBV12-4 and TRBJ1-2; 7 nucleotides align to TRBD1. The CDR3 is made up of 14 amino acids. The junction had 8 bases not matched to a gene; V was cut back by 6 bases and J by 4 bases. The CDR3 region is CASSPRGLGYGYTF. The CDR3 bases are TGTGCCAGCAGCCCAAGGGGGCTAGGCTATGGCTACACCTTC.

This chain joins TRBV5-1 and TRBJ2-7, with D perhaps TRBD1 (6 bases). Trimming stripped 1 base from V and 3 bases from J, with 8 bases between. This CDR3 is built from 13 residues. Germline V gene data show CDR1 as SGHRS and CDR2 as YFSETQ. The CDR3 sequence is CASSLQDSYEQYF. DNA of the CDR3: TGCGCCAGCAGCTTGCAGGACAGCTACGAGCAGTACTTC.

The chain is built from TRBV14 and TRBJ2-3; TRBD1 matches 8 bases. The CDR3 spans 16 residues. Losses at the gene ends were 6 bases for V and 1 base for J; bases not matched to a gene: 9. Germline CDR1 and CDR2: SGHDN and FVKESK. DNA of the CDR3: TGTGCCAGCAGTAGGGGGACAGGCCTTGGCACAGATACGCAGTATTTT. Translation gives CASSRGTGLGTDTQYF.

This chain joins TRBV20-1 and TRBJ1-2; 7 bases match TRBD1. This CDR3 has 13 amino acids. Germline CDR1 is DFQATT and CDR2 is SNEGSKA (reference sequence). J was trimmed by 3 bases and V by 5 bases; bases with no gene match: 6. The CDR3 region has the DNA TGCAGTGCTCCTCGACAGGGATACTATGGCTACACCTTC. It codes for CSAPRQGYYGYTF.

The chain is built from TRBV30 and TRBJ1-5; weak D call: TRBD1 (6 bases). The length of the CDR3 is 17 residues. Trimming removed 2 bases from V and 0 bases from J, with 17 bases in between. Germline V gives CDR1 GTSNPN, CDR2 SVGIG (reference sequence). CDR3 nucleotides: TGTGCCTGGAGTCTACCCGGACAGACCTATAGCAATCAGCCCCAGCATTTT. Its translation is CAWSLPGQTYSNQPQHF.

This clonotype appeared once. The chain recombines TRBV3-1 with TRBJ2-7; D may match TRBD1 or TRBD2 (5 bases each). Germline-derived CDR1 and CDR2 are LGHDT and YNNKEL (reference sequence). V lost 4 bases to trimming and J lost 2 bases, with 12 bases between them. The CDR3 is 14 amino acids. CDR3 in DNA: TGTGCCAGCAGCCGCGACCCGGGACCCTACGAGCAGTACTTC. Translated: CASSRDPGPYEQYF.